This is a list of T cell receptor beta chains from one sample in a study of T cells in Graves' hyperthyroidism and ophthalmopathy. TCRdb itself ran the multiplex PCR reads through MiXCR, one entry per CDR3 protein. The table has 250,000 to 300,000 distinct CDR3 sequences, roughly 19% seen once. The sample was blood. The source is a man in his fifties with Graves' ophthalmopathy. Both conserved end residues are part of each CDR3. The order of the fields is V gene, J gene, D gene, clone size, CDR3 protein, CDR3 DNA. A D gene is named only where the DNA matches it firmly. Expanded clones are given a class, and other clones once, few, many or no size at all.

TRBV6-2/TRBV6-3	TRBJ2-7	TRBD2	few	CASSYLGLAGSYEQYF	TGTGCCAGCAGTTACCTGGGACTAGCGGGATCCTACGAGCAGTACTTC
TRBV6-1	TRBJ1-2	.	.	CASSENWGYTF	TGTGCCAGCAGTGAAAACTGGGGCTACACCTTC
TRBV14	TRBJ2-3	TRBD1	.	CASSPRDRAADTQYF	TGTGCCAGCAGCCCCCGGGACAGGGCGGCCGATACGCAGTATTTT
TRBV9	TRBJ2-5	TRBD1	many	CASSSGQGLIETQYF	TGTGCCAGCAGCTCGGGACAGGGGTTGATTGAGACCCAGTACTTC
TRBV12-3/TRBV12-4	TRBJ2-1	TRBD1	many	CASTGQGAYNEQFF	TGTGCCAGCACTGGACAGGGGGCGTACAATGAGCAGTTCTTC
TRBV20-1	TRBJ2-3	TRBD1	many	CSATGTGSSDTQYF	TGCAGTGCTACCGGGACAGGGAGCTCAGATACGCAGTATTTT
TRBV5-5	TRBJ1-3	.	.	CASSLLATGNTIYF	TGTGCCAGCAGCTTGTTGGCAACTGGAAACACCATATATTTT
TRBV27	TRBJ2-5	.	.	CASSLDGESKTQYF	TGTGCCAGCAGTTTAGACGGGGAGTCGAAGACCCAGTACTTC
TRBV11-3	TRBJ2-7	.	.	CASSLDSTDYEQYF	TGTGCCAGCAGCTTAGACTCTACTGACTACGAGCAGTACTTC
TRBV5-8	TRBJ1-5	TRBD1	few	CASSLKGQGANQPQHF	TGTGCCAGCAGCTTAAAGGGACAGGGGGCCAATCAGCCCCAGCATTTT
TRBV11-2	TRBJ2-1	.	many	CASSLDSPNEQFF	TGTGCCAGCAGCTTAGATTCCCCCAATGAGCAGTTCTTC
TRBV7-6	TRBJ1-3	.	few	CASSLSVEGNTIYF	TGTGCCAGCAGCTTATCTGTGGAAGGAAACACCATATATTTT
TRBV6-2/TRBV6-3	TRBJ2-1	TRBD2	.	CASTRTSDYNEQFF	TGTGCCAGCACAAGGACTAGCGACTACAATGAGCAGTTCTTC
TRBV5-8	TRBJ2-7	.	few	CASSLGPGAAYEQYF	TGTGCCAGCAGCTTGGGTCCGGGAGCAGCCTACGAGCAGTACTTC
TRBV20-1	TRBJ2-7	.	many	CSARGRVNYEQYF	TGCAGTGCTAGAGGTCGGGTAAACTACGAGCAGTACTTC
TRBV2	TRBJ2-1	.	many	CASSGEGTSSYNEQFF	TGTGCCAGCAGTGGTGAGGGTACGAGCTCCTACAATGAGCAGTTCTTC
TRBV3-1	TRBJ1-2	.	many	CASSPGRQGYTF	TGTGCCAGCAGCCCGGGACGCCAAGGCTACACCTTC
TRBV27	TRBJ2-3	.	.	CASSASSAPRGDTQYF	TGTGCCAGCAGTGCTTCCTCGGCACCAAGAGGAGATACGCAGTATTTT
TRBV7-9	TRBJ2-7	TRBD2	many	CASSRWPASGYEQYF	TGTGCCAGCAGCCGCTGGCCGGCTAGCGGGTACGAGCAGTACTTC
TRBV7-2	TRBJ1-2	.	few	CASSPRSVANYGYTF	TGTGCCAGCAGCCCCCGGTCGGTAGCTAACTATGGCTACACCTTC
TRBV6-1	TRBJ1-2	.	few	CASSEDGNGPIYGYTF	TGTGCCAGCAGTGAAGATGGAAACGGACCGATCTATGGCTACACCTTC
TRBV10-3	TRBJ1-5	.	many	CAISEDRSNQPQHF	TGTGCCATCAGTGAGGACAGAAGCAATCAGCCCCAGCATTTT
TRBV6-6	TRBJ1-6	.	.	CASSYAVSPLHF	TGTGCCAGCAGTTACGCAGTGTCACCCCTCCACTTT
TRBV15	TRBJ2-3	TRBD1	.	CATRKDRGRTDTQYF	TGTGCCACCAGAAAAGACAGGGGGCGCACAGATACGCAGTATTTT
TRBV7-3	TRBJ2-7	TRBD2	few	CASSLMGGRDEQYF	TGTGCCAGCAGCTTAATGGGCGGGAGGGACGAGCAGTACTTC
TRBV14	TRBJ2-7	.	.	CASSQVVYYEQYF	TGTGCCAGCAGCCAAGTAGTTTACTACGAGCAGTACTTC
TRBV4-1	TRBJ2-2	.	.	CASSSGRARSNTGELFF	TGCGCCAGCAGCTCCGGGAGAGCTAGATCGAACACCGGGGAGCTGTTTTTT
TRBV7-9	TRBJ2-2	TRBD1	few	CASIGGTGNTGELFF	TGTGCCAGCATCGGCGGGACAGGGAATACCGGGGAGCTGTTTTTT
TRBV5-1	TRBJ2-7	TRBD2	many	CASSFSGGSYEQYF	TGCGCCAGCAGCTTCAGCGGGGGCTCCTACGAGCAGTACTTC
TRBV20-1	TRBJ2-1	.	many	CSATTSNEQFF	TGCAGTGCTACGACTAGCAATGAGCAGTTCTTC
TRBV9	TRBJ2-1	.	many	CASTPTPSGPTGNEQFF	TGTGCCAGCACCCCGACCCCATCCGGGCCAACGGGGAATGAGCAGTTCTTC
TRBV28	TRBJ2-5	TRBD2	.	CASSLAVAGQETQYF	TGTGCCAGCAGTTTAGCGGTAGCGGGACAAGAGACCCAGTACTTC
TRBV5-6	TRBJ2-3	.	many	CASSLDSDTQYF	TGTGCCAGCAGCTTGGACTCAGATACGCAGTATTTT
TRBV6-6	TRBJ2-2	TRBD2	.	CASSYSGGRAPGELFF	TGTGCCAGCAGTTACTCTGGCGGGAGGGCCCCCGGGGAGCTGTTTTTT
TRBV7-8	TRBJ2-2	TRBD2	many	CASSLPGLATRGELFF	TGTGCCAGCAGCCTCCCGGGACTAGCGACAAGGGGGGAGCTGTTTTTT
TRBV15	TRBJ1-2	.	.	CATSREPGGAFGYTF	TGTGCCACCAGCAGAGAGCCCGGGGGCGCGTTCGGCTACACCTTC
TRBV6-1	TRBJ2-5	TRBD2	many	CASSLAGGPGETQYF	TGTGCCAGCAGTTTAGCGGGAGGCCCGGGAGAGACCCAGTACTTC
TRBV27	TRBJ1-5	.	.	CASSSTPYSNQPQHF	TGTGCCAGCAGTTCTACCCCTTATAGCAATCAGCCCCAGCATTTT
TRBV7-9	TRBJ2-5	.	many	CASSLGAAPGETQYF	TGTGCCAGCAGCTTAGGAGCGGCCCCCGGGGAGACCCAGTACTTC
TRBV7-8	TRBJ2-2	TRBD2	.	CASSLAGTSGSTTGELFF	TGTGCCAGCAGCTTAGCGGGAACTAGCGGGAGTACCACCGGGGAGCTGTTTTTT
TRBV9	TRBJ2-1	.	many	CASSVSGSRSSYNEQFF	TGTGCCAGCAGCGTATCGGGCAGTCGGAGCTCCTACAATGAGCAGTTCTTC
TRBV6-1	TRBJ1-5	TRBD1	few	CASSEGDRVQPQHF	TGTGCCAGCAGTGAAGGGGACAGGGTACAGCCCCAGCATTTT
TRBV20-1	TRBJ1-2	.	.	CSARGIGPTGEGTNYGYTF	TGCAGTGCTAGAGGGATCGGGCCGACAGGCGAAGGGACGAACTATGGCTACACCTTC
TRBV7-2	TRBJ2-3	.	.	CASSLGPEEAQYF	TGTGCCAGCAGCTTGGGACCGGAGGAGGCGCAGTATTTT
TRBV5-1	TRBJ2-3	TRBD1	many	CASSLDGTGRTTDTQYF	TGCGCCAGCAGCTTGGACGGGACAGGGAGGACCACAGATACGCAGTATTTT
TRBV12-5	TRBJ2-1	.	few	CASGLVGDGAYNEQFF	TGTGCTAGTGGTTTGGTAGGTGACGGGGCTTACAATGAGCAGTTCTTC
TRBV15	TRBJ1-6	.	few	CATSRDPGDSFSPLHF	TGTGCCACCAGCAGAGATCCGGGGGACTCTTTCTCACCCCTCCACTTT
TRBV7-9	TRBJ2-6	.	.	CASSSYQGSGANVLTF	TGTGCCAGCAGCTCCTATCAGGGTTCTGGGGCCAACGTCCTGACTTTC
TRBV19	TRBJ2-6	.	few	CASSIQTRPTSGANVLTF	TGTGCCAGTAGTATCCAAACCCGACCGACCTCTGGGGCCAACGTCCTGACTTTC
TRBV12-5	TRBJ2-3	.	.	CASGLVGRGTQYF	TGTGCTAGTGGTTTGGTTGGCCGAGGCACGCAGTATTTT
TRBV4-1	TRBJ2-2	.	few	CASSQDPKAANTGELFF	TGCGCCAGCAGCCAAGATCCCAAAGCCGCGAACACCGGGGAGCTGTTTTTT
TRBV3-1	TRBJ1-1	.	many	CASSQEPGTVGTEAFF	TGTGCCAGCAGCCAAGAACCAGGGACGGTGGGCACTGAAGCTTTCTTT
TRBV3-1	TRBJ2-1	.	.	CASSQDRVSLGEQFF	TGTGCCAGCAGCCAAGACAGGGTCTCCCTCGGTGAGCAGTTCTTC
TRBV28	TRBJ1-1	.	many	CASSLAGTEAFF	TGTGCCAGCAGTTTAGCCGGCACTGAAGCTTTCTTT
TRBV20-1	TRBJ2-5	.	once	CSARSEETQYF	TGCAGTGCTAGATCAGAGGAGACCCAGTACTTC
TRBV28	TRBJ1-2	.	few	CASSLLTGGGHTF	TGTGCCAGCAGTTTGTTGACTGGGGGCGGTCACACCTTC
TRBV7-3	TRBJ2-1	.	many	CATQWRVSYNEQFF	TGTGCCACCCAATGGCGGGTCTCCTACAATGAGCAGTTCTTC